A selection of T cell receptor beta chains follows, all from one sample in a study of shared clonotypes between healthy human individuals. The table came from immunoSEQ multiplex PCR; TCRdb's copy has only in-frame clones and leaves some out. The table lists approximately 2.1 million clones, approximately 93% of them singletons. Sequencing was carried out using naive CD4+ T cells from PBMCs. The source of these receptors is a man younger than 35 in good health. Some clones in this sample may be carry-over from other donors' samples. The CDR3 runs from the conserved cysteine through the conserved F or W. The order of the fields is J gene, clone size, V gene, D gene, CDR3 DNA, CDR3 protein. A D gene is named only where the DNA matches it firmly. Only part of the rows carry a size: once, few, many, or a class if the clone is expanded.

TRBJ1-5	few	TRBV4-2	-	TGTGCCAGCAGCCAAGATCCCGATCAGCCCCAGCATTTT	CASSQDPDQPQHF
TRBJ2-5	-	TRBV23-1	-	TGCGCCAGCAGTCCCATGAAAAAGGGCACCCAAGAGACCCAGTACTTC	CASSPMKKGTQETQYF
TRBJ2-1	-	TRBV6-1	TRBD2	TGTGCCAGCAGTGAAACAGCGGGAGGGCCCTGGAATGAGCAGTTCTTC	CASSETAGGPWNEQFF
TRBJ2-7	-	TRBV28	TRBD1	TGTGCCAGCAGTGCCTCCGGGACAGGCTCCTACGAGCAGTACTTC	CASSASGTGSYEQYF
TRBJ2-7	-	TRBV10-1	TRBD2	TGCGCCAGCAGTGAGGGACTAGCGGACGCCCTCTACGAGCAGTACTTC	CASSEGLADALYEQYF
TRBJ1-2	once	TRBV30	TRBD1	TGTGCCTGGAGCCTGGACAGGGGGTCGGTAGGCTACACCTTC	CAWSLDRGSVGYTF
TRBJ2-1	-	TRBV28	TRBD2	TGTGCCAGCAGTCCCCGGGAGGTAGCGGGTTTTAAGCAGTTCTTC	CASSPREVAGFKQFF
TRBJ1-2	-	TRBV18	TRBD1	TGTGCCAGCTCACCAAACACGGGACAGAGAACTTTGGGTTATGGCTACACCTTC	CASSPNTGQRTLGYGYTF
TRBJ2-3	-	TRBV5-1	TRBD2	TGCGCCAGCAGCTCCGAGCGGGATAGCACAGATACGCAGTATTTT	CASSSERDSTDTQYF
TRBJ2-3	once	TRBV5-1	TRBD1	TGCGCCAGCAGCTCCCGGACAGGGACCGATACGCAGTATTTT	CASSSRTGTDTQYF
TRBJ2-1	-	TRBV28	TRBD2	TGTGCCAGCAGTTTAGAGCGCGGGAGGGCCGTCTCCTACAATGAGCAGTTCTTC	CASSLERGRAVSYNEQFF
TRBJ2-6	-	TRBV9	TRBD1	TGTGCCAGCAGCGTATTGGGGACAGGGGTCGGGGCCAACGTCCTGACTTTC	CASSVLGTGVGANVLTF
TRBJ2-7	-	TRBV2	TRBD2	TGTGCCAGCAGTAATCTGCGAACCGGGACTAGCTACGAGCAGTACTTC	CASSNLRTGTSYEQYF
TRBJ2-3	once	TRBV14	-	TGTGCCAGCAGTAGGTATACAGATACGCAGTATTTT	CASSRYTDTQYF
TRBJ2-5	-	TRBV11-2	TRBD1	TGTGCCAGCAGCTCTGACAGGGCGCTATTTGAGACCCAGTACTTC	CASSSDRALFETQYF
TRBJ2-3	-	TRBV5-1	TRBD2	TGCGCCAGCAGCCCGGGACTAGCGGGAAGCGCAGATACGCAGTATTTT	CASSPGLAGSADTQYF
TRBJ2-7	-	TRBV7-8	TRBD1	TGTGCCAGCAGCTCTTGGAAGGGGGCCGGCGAGCAGTACTTC	CASSSWKGAGEQYF
TRBJ1-1	-	TRBV29-1	-	TGCAGCGTTGATAGAGTCGGCACTGAAGCTTTCTTT	CSVDRVGTEAFF
TRBJ2-1	-	TRBV29-1	TRBD2	TGCAGCGATAAACCAACTAGCGGGAGGGCCAAAAATGAGCAGTTCTTC	CSDKPTSGRAKNEQFF
TRBJ1-4	-	TRBV6-4	TRBD1	TGTGCCAGCAGGAGACCTGGGACAGGCTATGAAAAACTGTTTTTT	CASRRPGTGYEKLFF
TRBJ1-5	-	TRBV19	TRBD1	TGTGCCAGTACGACAGGGAATCAGCCCCAGCATTTT	CASTTGNQPQHF
TRBJ2-3	-	TRBV5-1	-	TGCGCCAGCAACACATACAGGTCCGCGGGGACAGATACGCAGTATTTT	CASNTYRSAGTDTQYF
TRBJ2-1	-	TRBV4-2	TRBD2	TGTGCCAGCAGCCAAGGGGAGTTGTGGGATAGCGGGAGTAATGAGCAGTTCTTC	CASSQGELWDSGSNEQFF
TRBJ1-1	few	TRBV25-1	-	TGTGCCAGTAGACCCGGCCTGAACACTGAAGCTTTCTTT	CASRPGLNTEAFF
TRBJ2-1	-	TRBV4-3	TRBD2	TGCGCCAGCAGCCAAGCCCCCGGGACTAGCGGGACCTACAATGAGCAGTTCTTC	CASSQAPGTSGTYNEQFF
TRBJ2-7	-	TRBV28	-	TGTGCCACCCTGGGACCAACCGAGCAGTACTTC	CATLGPTEQYF
TRBJ2-2	-	TRBV28	TRBD1	TGTGCCAGCAGCACGCACAGGGGGCTCACCGGGGAGCTGTTTTTT	CASSTHRGLTGELFF
TRBJ2-7	-	TRBV28	-	TGTGCCAGCAGGTCAGCTGCGGCGGGAAGCTCCTACGAGCAGTACTTC	CASRSAAAGSSYEQYF
TRBJ2-7	once	TRBV5-1	-	TGCGCCAGCAGCTTGGGCCAGAGCTCCTACGAGCAGTACTTC	CASSLGQSSYEQYF
TRBJ2-6	-	TRBV18	-	TGTGCCAGCTCACCTGCAGGGCCATACTCTGGGGCCAACGTCCTGACTTTC	CASSPAGPYSGANVLTF
TRBJ2-2	-	TRBV28	-	TGTGCCAGCAGCCCCACGGTGGACCGGGAGCTGTTTTTT	CASSPTVDRELFF
TRBJ2-7	-	TRBV6-1	TRBD1	TGTGCCAGCAGATATTTAGGACAGGGAAAGGGAGAGCAGTACTTC	CASRYLGQGKGEQYF
TRBJ2-5	-	TRBV7-3	-	TGTGCCAGCAGCCCTATAGCTGGAGAACAAGAGACCCAGTACTTC	CASSPIAGEQETQYF
TRBJ1-5	-	TRBV7-8	TRBD1	TGTGCCAGCAGCTTAGTGGTAGGGGGCCGTCAGCCCCAGCATTTT	CASSLVVGGRQPQHF
TRBJ1-2	-	TRBV21-1	-	TGTGCCAGCAGCATCTTGTCCCGGGACAGGGGGCACAACTATGGCTACACCTTC	CASSILSRDRGHNYGYTF
TRBJ1-5	-	TRBV10-3	-	TGTGCCATCAGTGGTGAGAGCAATCAGCCCCAGCATTTT	CAISGESNQPQHF
TRBJ1-1	-	TRBV7-2	TRBD1	TGTGCCAGCAGTTTTACAGGGGGCACTGAAGCTTTCTTT	CASSFTGGTEAFF
TRBJ2-3	-	TRBV7-3	TRBD1	TGTGCCAGCAGCTCAAACAGGGGACCCACAGATACGCAGTATTTT	CASSSNRGPTDTQYF
TRBJ2-7	-	TRBV5-4	-	TGTGCCAGCAGTCTGGCCGGATCCTCCTACGAGCAGTACTTC	CASSLAGSSYEQYF
TRBJ2-2	-	TRBV9	-	TGTGCCAGCAGCCCCAGTGGCGGCTACACCGGGGAGCTGTTTTTT	CASSPSGGYTGELFF
TRBJ1-1	-	TRBV6-6	-	TGTGCCAGCAGTTACTCGGGGATTCTGAACACTGAAGCTTTCTTT	CASSYSGILNTEAFF
TRBJ1-4	-	TRBV6-1	-	TGTGCCAGCAGTGAAGCAGGGGTGGGAGGTGAAAAACTGTTTTTT	CASSEAGVGGEKLFF
TRBJ1-1	-	TRBV28	-	TGTGCCAGCAGTTTATTACAGGGAATGAACACTGAAGCTTTCTTT	CASSLLQGMNTEAFF
TRBJ2-3	-	TRBV7-3	TRBD1	TGTGCCAGCAGCCGAGGGACAGCTAGCACAGATACGCAGTATTTT	CASSRGTASTDTQYF
TRBJ2-3	-	TRBV30	-	TGTGCCTGGTCCCGGGACTTAAGCACAGATACGCAGTATTTT	CAWSRDLSTDTQYF
TRBJ1-4	few	TRBV2	TRBD1	TGTGCCAGCACGGGACAGATTAATGAAAAACTGTTTTTT	CASTGQINEKLFF